The clone carrying this T cell receptor (beta chain) was recorded a few times. CDR1 MDHEN and CDR2 SYDVKM come from the germline V gene. The CDR3 totals 12 residues. J was trimmed by 8 bases and V by 9 bases; bases with no gene match: 7. The data are from a study of cytomegalovirus exposure and HLA in healthy donors. PCR amplification relied on 60 Vbeta primers (plus 13 Jbeta primers). Some clones are missing from TCRdb's copy, which holds only in-frame ones; the method was immunoSEQ multiplex PCR. The repertoire includes over 120,000 clones, 75% to 85% of them detected once, and just over 4.5% sits in the top ten.

Sequencing was carried out using PBMCs. The chain recombines TRBV28 with TRBJ1-2, with TRBD1 matching over 9 bases. The origin of this receptor is a middle-aged man in good health and CMV-seronegative. The CDR3 spells CASRTGARGYTF. In DNA, the CDR3 is TGTGCCAGTAGGACAGGGGCGAGAGGCTACACCTTC.